A selection of T cell receptor beta chains follows, all from one sample in a study of cytomegalovirus exposure and HLA in healthy donors. Clones were sequenced by immunoSEQ multiplex PCR, and TCRdb holds only the in-frame ones, with some missing. The sample has under 150,000 clones, 85% to 90% seen once. Material: PBMCs. The receptors here all came from a man between 18 and 35 years old in good health and CMV-seropositive. The CDR3 runs from the conserved cysteine through the conserved F or W. The D gene is left open where the match is weak. Some rows have no size entry. The others give once, few or many, or a class for an expanded clone.

v_gene: TRBV30
len: 18
j_gene: TRBJ2-7
abundance: -
d_gene: -
CDR3nt: TGTGCCTGGAGTAACGACAGGGTGTGGATTAGCGGGACCTACGAGCAGTACTTC
CDR3aa: CAWSNDRVWISGTYEQYF

v_gene: TRBV6-5
len: 15
j_gene: TRBJ2-1
abundance: few
d_gene: TRBD2
CDR3nt: TGTGCCAGCAGTTACCGGCTAGCGGGCTACAATGAGCAGTTCTTC
CDR3aa: CASSYRLAGYNEQFF

v_gene: TRBV5-4
len: 15
j_gene: TRBJ2-3
abundance: -
d_gene: TRBD2
CDR3nt: TGTGCCAGCAGCCAGGGACTAGCCGGGGGGGGTACGCAGTATTTT
CDR3aa: CASSQGLAGGGTQYF

v_gene: TRBV5-4
len: 16
j_gene: TRBJ1-2
abundance: -
d_gene: TRBD1
CDR3nt: TGTGCCAGCAGCTTGGCCCGAACAGGGGACAACTATGGCTACACCTTC
CDR3aa: CASSLARTGDNYGYTF

v_gene: TRBV6-1
len: 15
j_gene: TRBJ1-2
abundance: -
d_gene: -
CDR3nt: TGTGCCAGCAGTGAAGCTTACAGGGCCTACTATGGCTACACCTTC
CDR3aa: CASSEAYRAYYGYTF

v_gene: TRBV19
len: 14
j_gene: TRBJ2-2
abundance: -
d_gene: -
CDR3nt: TGTGCCAGTAGTCTCAACAGGGTGACCGGGGAGCTGTTTTTT
CDR3aa: CASSLNRVTGELFF

v_gene: TRBV4-1
len: 14
j_gene: TRBJ1-2
abundance: -
d_gene: -
CDR3nt: TGCGCCAGCAGCCAAGCGCCGGGGAACTATGGCTACACCTTC
CDR3aa: CASSQAPGNYGYTF

v_gene: TRBV18
len: 16
j_gene: TRBJ2-2
abundance: -
d_gene: TRBD1
CDR3nt: TGTGCCAGCTCACCTCAGACAGGGACAAACACCGGGGAGCTGTTTTTT
CDR3aa: CASSPQTGTNTGELFF

v_gene: TRBV30
len: 13
j_gene: TRBJ2-2
abundance: -
d_gene: -
CDR3nt: TGTGCTTACCTTCGGGGGGCTGACGGGGAGCTGTTTTTT
CDR3aa: CAYLRGADGELFF

v_gene: TRBV7-2
len: 16
j_gene: TRBJ2-1
abundance: once
d_gene: -
CDR3nt: TGTGCCAGCAGTAGGGTAGGGGGGGCCGCACTCAATGAGCAGTTCTTC
CDR3aa: CASSRVGGAALNEQFF

v_gene: TRBV9
len: 14
j_gene: TRBJ1-2
abundance: -
d_gene: TRBD1
CDR3nt: TGTGCCAGCAGCGCCAGACAGGGAAACTATGGCTACACCTTC
CDR3aa: CASSARQGNYGYTF

v_gene: TRBV2
len: 14
j_gene: TRBJ2-3
abundance: -
d_gene: TRBD2
CDR3nt: TGTGCCAGCATTACAGGGCGGGGGGCAGATACGCAGTATTTT
CDR3aa: CASITGRGADTQYF

v_gene: TRBV14
len: 13
j_gene: TRBJ1-5
abundance: -
d_gene: -
CDR3nt: TGTGCCAGCAGCCAAGACGGGAGTCAGCCCCAGCATTTT
CDR3aa: CASSQDGSQPQHF

v_gene: TRBV4-2
len: 14
j_gene: TRBJ2-7
abundance: -
d_gene: TRBD2
CDR3nt: TGTGCCAGCAGCCCTGGCGGGAGCGGCTACGAGCAGTACTTC
CDR3aa: CASSPGGSGYEQYF

v_gene: TRBV6-1
len: 14
j_gene: TRBJ1-4
abundance: -
d_gene: TRBD1
CDR3nt: TGTGCCAGCAGTGCCCGGGACAGGGGGAGAAAACTGTTTTTT
CDR3aa: CASSARDRGRKLFF

v_gene: TRBV4-2
len: 19
j_gene: TRBJ2-3
abundance: -
d_gene: TRBD2
CDR3nt: TGTGCCAGCAGCGGAGTCCATCAGGACAGCGGGGGGAGCACAGATACGCAGTATTTT
CDR3aa: CASSGVHQDSGGSTDTQYF

v_gene: TRBV30
len: 15
j_gene: TRBJ2-7
abundance: -
d_gene: TRBD1
CDR3nt: TGTGCCTGGTCCCTCGGACAGGCGGGTTTGAGTGAGCAGTACTTC
CDR3aa: CAWSLGQAGLSEQYF

v_gene: TRBV10-2
len: 14
j_gene: TRBJ1-3
abundance: -
d_gene: -
CDR3nt: TGCGCCAGCAGCTCCGGGACAACTGGAAACACCATATATTTT
CDR3aa: CASSSGTTGNTIYF

v_gene: TRBV19
len: 12
j_gene: TRBJ1-4
abundance: -
d_gene: TRBD1
CDR3nt: TGTGCCAGTAGTTATACAGGGGGGAAACTGTTTTTT
CDR3aa: CASSYTGGKLFF

v_gene: TRBV7-2
len: 15
j_gene: TRBJ1-5
abundance: -
d_gene: -
CDR3nt: TGTGCCAGCAGCTTAGGGCCTGGGGGGAATCAGCCCCAGCATTTT
CDR3aa: CASSLGPGGNQPQHF

v_gene: TRBV27
len: 14
j_gene: TRBJ2-7
abundance: -
d_gene: -
CDR3nt: TGTGCCAGCAGTTTAGTCCCGCGATTCTACGAGCAGTACTTC
CDR3aa: CASSLVPRFYEQYF

v_gene: TRBV6-5
len: 13
j_gene: TRBJ2-7
abundance: -
d_gene: -
CDR3nt: TGTGCCAGCAGGAGCCCCGGGGGTAGCGAGCAGTACTTC
CDR3aa: CASRSPGGSEQYF

v_gene: TRBV19
len: 13
j_gene: TRBJ2-3
abundance: -
d_gene: -
CDR3nt: TGTGCCAGTAGTGCCCGCTGGGGCAGCCCGCAGTATTTT
CDR3aa: CASSARWGSPQYF

v_gene: TRBV29-1
len: 14
j_gene: TRBJ2-1
abundance: -
d_gene: -
CDR3nt: TGCAGCGTTACCAAGGGGGGGCACTACAATGAGCAGTTCTTC
CDR3aa: CSVTKGGHYNEQFF

v_gene: TRBV11-1
len: 19
j_gene: TRBJ2-7
abundance: -
d_gene: TRBD1
CDR3nt: TGTGCCAGCAGCTCCGGGGACAGTTCAAGTCTTTGGGCTCGCTACGAGCAGTACTTC
CDR3aa: CASSSGDSSSLWARYEQYF

v_gene: TRBV5-4
len: 14
j_gene: TRBJ1-4
abundance: once
d_gene: TRBD1
CDR3nt: TGTGCCAGCAGCTTGAGGACAGGGAATGAAAAACTGTTTTTT
CDR3aa: CASSLRTGNEKLFF

v_gene: TRBV6-5
len: 14
j_gene: TRBJ2-3
abundance: -
d_gene: -
CDR3nt: TGTGCCAGCAGTTACTCTTCGGGGACAGATACGCAGTATTTT
CDR3aa: CASSYSSGTDTQYF

v_gene: TRBV5-1
len: 15
j_gene: TRBJ2-5
abundance: -
d_gene: TRBD1
CDR3nt: TGCGCCAGCAGCTCCTCACAGGGGGCGCTGGAGACCCAGTACTTC
CDR3aa: CASSSSQGALETQYF

v_gene: TRBV5-5
len: 15
j_gene: TRBJ1-4
abundance: -
d_gene: TRBD1
CDR3nt: TGTGCCAGCAGCTTGGGAGGGGACAGTAATGAAAAACTGTTTTTT
CDR3aa: CASSLGGDSNEKLFF

v_gene: TRBV7-9
len: 14
j_gene: TRBJ1-1
abundance: -
d_gene: -
CDR3nt: TGTGCCAGCAGCTTAGCGCAGGTTCGGATTGAAGCTTTCTTT
CDR3aa: CASSLAQVRIEAFF

v_gene: TRBV5-4
len: 19
j_gene: TRBJ2-5
abundance: -
d_gene: TRBD2
CDR3nt: TGTGCCAGCAGCCGGACTAGCGGGAGGGCCTTAACCGATCAAGAGACCCAGTACTTC
CDR3aa: CASSRTSGRALTDQETQYF

v_gene: TRBV6-5
len: 14
j_gene: TRBJ2-3
abundance: -
d_gene: -
CDR3nt: TGTGCCAGCAGTTCCGCGGGGAGCACAGATACGCAGTATTTT
CDR3aa: CASSSAGSTDTQYF

v_gene: TRBV4-2
len: 16
j_gene: TRBJ1-2
abundance: few
d_gene: -
CDR3nt: TGTGCCAGCAGCCAAGATCAGGGCGCAGCTAACTATGGCTACACCTTC
CDR3aa: CASSQDQGAANYGYTF

v_gene: TRBV6-5
len: 16
j_gene: TRBJ1-4
abundance: -
d_gene: -
CDR3nt: TGTGCCAGCAGTTACAGGACGCGAGGGACTAATGAAAAACTGTTTTTT
CDR3aa: CASSYRTRGTNEKLFF

v_gene: TRBV2
len: 14
j_gene: TRBJ2-5
abundance: once
d_gene: TRBD1
CDR3nt: TGTGCCAGCAGTGGGACAGGGTTCTCAGAGACCCAGTACTTC
CDR3aa: CASSGTGFSETQYF

v_gene: TRBV29-1
len: 11
j_gene: TRBJ2-1
abundance: -
d_gene: -
CDR3nt: TGCAGCACCCGACAGGCCCGTGAGCAGTTCTTC
CDR3aa: CSTRQAREQFF

v_gene: TRBV6-5
len: 14
j_gene: TRBJ1-1
abundance: -
d_gene: TRBD1
CDR3nt: TGTGCCAGCAGTGCCCGACAGGGGGGTACTGAAGCTTTCTTT
CDR3aa: CASSARQGGTEAFF

v_gene: TRBV18
len: 13
j_gene: TRBJ1-4
abundance: few
d_gene: -
CDR3nt: TGTGCCAGCTCACGGCAACGTACCGAAAAACTGTTTTTT
CDR3aa: CASSRQRTEKLFF

v_gene: TRBV9
len: 18
j_gene: TRBJ2-1
abundance: -
d_gene: TRBD2
CDR3nt: TGTGCCAGCAGCGTAAGAGGAGCGGGAGGGAGCTCCTACAATGAGCAGTTCTTC
CDR3aa: CASSVRGAGGSSYNEQFF

v_gene: TRBV11-2
len: 17
j_gene: TRBJ2-3
abundance: -
d_gene: -
CDR3nt: TGTGCCAGCAGCTTACTCACCGGGACACCTAACACAGATACGCAGTATTTT
CDR3aa: CASSLLTGTPNTDTQYF

v_gene: TRBV6-5
len: 14
j_gene: TRBJ2-5
abundance: -
d_gene: TRBD2
CDR3nt: TGTGCCAGCAGTTATCTAGCGGAGGGAGAGACCCAGTACTTC
CDR3aa: CASSYLAEGETQYF

v_gene: TRBV12-1
len: 15
j_gene: TRBJ1-4
abundance: -
d_gene: -
CDR3nt: TGTGCCAGCAGCCTCGGCGGGGCGATGAATGAAAAACTGTTTTTT
CDR3aa: CASSLGGAMNEKLFF

v_gene: TRBV5-4
len: 11
j_gene: TRBJ1-2
abundance: medium-sized
d_gene: -
CDR3nt: TGTGCCAGCAGCTTAGAGGTGGACTACACCTTC
CDR3aa: CASSLEVDYTF

v_gene: TRBV5-4
len: 15
j_gene: TRBJ2-7
abundance: -
d_gene: TRBD1
CDR3nt: TGTGCCAGCAGCTTGGGAGGGACAGACTCCTACGAGCAGTACTTC
CDR3aa: CASSLGGTDSYEQYF

v_gene: TRBV4-2
len: 15
j_gene: TRBJ2-1
abundance: -
d_gene: TRBD2
CDR3nt: TGTGCCAGCAGCCAAGCGGAACGGGGGGACAATGAGCAGTTCTTC
CDR3aa: CASSQAERGDNEQFF